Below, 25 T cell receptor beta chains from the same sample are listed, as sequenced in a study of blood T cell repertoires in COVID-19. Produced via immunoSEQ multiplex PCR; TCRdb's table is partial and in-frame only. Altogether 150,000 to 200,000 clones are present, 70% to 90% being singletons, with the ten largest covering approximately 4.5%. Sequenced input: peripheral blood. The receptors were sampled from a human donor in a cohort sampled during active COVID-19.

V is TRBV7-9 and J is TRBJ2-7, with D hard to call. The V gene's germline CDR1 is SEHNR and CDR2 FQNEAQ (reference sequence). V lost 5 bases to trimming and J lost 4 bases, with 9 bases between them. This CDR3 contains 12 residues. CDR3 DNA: TGTGCCAGCAGCCTTTCGGTTTACGAGCAGTACTTC. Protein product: CASSLSVYEQYF.

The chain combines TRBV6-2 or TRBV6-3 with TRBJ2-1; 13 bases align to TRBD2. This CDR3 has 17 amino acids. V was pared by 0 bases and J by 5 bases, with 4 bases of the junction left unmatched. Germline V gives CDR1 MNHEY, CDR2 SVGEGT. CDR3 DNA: TGTGCCAGCAGTTACTCCATCGGACTAGCGGGGGACAATGAGCAGTTCTTC. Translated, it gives CASSYSIGLAGDNEQFF.

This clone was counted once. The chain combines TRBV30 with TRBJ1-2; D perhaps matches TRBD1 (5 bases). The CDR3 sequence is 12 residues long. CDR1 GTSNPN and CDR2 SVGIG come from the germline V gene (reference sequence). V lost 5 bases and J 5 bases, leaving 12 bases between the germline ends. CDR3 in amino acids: CAWSGTRYGYTF. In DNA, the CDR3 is TGTGCCTGGTCAGGGACTCGGTATGGCTACACCTTC.

The CDR3 loop reads CASSLGQERSPLHF. The DNA for the CDR3 is TGTGCCAGTAGTCTGGGACAGGAGCGTTCACCCCTCCACTTT. This rearrangement joins TRBV19 to TRBJ1-6, with 8 bases fitting TRBD1. This CDR3 has 14 amino acids. Looked up from germline, CDR1 is LNHDA and CDR2 is SQIVND (reference sequence). V lost 5 bases, J lost 9 bases, and 6 bases stayed unmatched.

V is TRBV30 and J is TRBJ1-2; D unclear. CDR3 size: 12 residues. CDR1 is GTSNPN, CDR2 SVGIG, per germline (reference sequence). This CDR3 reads CAMRGSGYGYTF. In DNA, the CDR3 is TGTGCAATGCGGGGTTCCGGCTATGGCTACACCTTC.

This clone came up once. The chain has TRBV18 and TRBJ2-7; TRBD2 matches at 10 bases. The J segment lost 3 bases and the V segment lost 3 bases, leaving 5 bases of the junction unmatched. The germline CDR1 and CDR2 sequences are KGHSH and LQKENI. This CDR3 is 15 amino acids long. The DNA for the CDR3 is TGTGCCAGCTCACCTGGACTAGCGGAGGTCTACGAGCAGTACTTC. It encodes CASSPGLAEVYEQYF. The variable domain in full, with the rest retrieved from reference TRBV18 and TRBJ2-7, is NAGVMQNPRHLVRRRGQEARLRCSPMKGHSHVYWYRQLPEEGLKFMVYLQKENIIDESGMPKERFSAEFPKEGPSILRIQQVVRGDSAAYFCASSPGLAEVYEQYFGPGTRLTVT.

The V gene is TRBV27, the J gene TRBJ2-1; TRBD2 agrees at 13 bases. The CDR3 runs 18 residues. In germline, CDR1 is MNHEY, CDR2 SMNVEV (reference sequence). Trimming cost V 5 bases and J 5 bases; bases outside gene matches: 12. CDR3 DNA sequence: TGTGCCAGCAGTAGGCTGGGCGGGACTAGCGGGGTTAACAATGAGCAGTTCTTC. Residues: CASSRLGGTSGVNNEQFF.

CDR3 residues: CSVNPGQRVYGYTF. CDR3 nucleotides: TGCAGCGTGAATCCGGGACAGAGAGTCTATGGCTACACCTTC. The rearrangement joins TRBV29-1 to TRBJ1-2, with 7 bases lining up with TRBD1. V lost 6 bases and J lost 4; bases outside the gene matches: 11. The CDR3 length is 14 residues. Germline CDR1 and CDR2: SQVTM and ANQGSEA. The full variable domain, its missing parts supplied by reference TRBV29-1 and TRBJ1-2, is SAVISQKPSRDICQRGTSLTIQCQVDSQVTMMFWYRQQPGQSLTLIATANQGSEATYESGFVIDKFPISRPNLTFSTLTVSNMSPEDSSIYLCSVNPGQRVYGYTFGSGTRLTVV.

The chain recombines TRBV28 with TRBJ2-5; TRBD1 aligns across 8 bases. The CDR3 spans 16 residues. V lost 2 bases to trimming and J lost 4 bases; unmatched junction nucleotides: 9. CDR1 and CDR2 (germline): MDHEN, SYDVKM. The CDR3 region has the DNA TGTGCCAGCAGTTTAGCGGGGTCAGGGGGCCTAGAGACCCAGTACTTC. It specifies CASSLAGSGGLETQYF.

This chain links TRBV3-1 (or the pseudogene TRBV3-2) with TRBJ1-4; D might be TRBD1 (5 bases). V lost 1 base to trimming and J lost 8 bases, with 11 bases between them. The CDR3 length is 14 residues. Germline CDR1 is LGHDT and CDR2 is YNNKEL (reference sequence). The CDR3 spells CASSQGGTVEKLFF. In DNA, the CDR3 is TGTGCCAGCAGCCAAGGAGGGACTGTGGAAAAACTGTTTTTT.

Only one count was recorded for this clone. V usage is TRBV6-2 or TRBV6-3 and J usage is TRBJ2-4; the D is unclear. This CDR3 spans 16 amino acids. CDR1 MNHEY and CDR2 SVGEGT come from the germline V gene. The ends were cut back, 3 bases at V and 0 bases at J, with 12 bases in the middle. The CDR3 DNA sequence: TGTGCCAGCAGTTATCGCGGCGCTCTAGCCAAAAACATTCAGTACTTC. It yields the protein CASSYRGALAKNIQYF.

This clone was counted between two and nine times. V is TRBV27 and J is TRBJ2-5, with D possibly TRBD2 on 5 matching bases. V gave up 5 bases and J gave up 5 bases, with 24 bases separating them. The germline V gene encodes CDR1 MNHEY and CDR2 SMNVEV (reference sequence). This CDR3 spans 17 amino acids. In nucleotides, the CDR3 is TGTGCCAGCAGTCGAGCCCCTTTCGGGGATCGGCGGGAGACCCAGTACTTC. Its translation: CASSRAPFGDRRETQYF.

In DNA, the CDR3 is TGTGCCAGCAGCCCCGGGACAGCCCTTAATTCACCCCTCCACTTT. Protein product: CASSPGTALNSPLHF. J is TRBJ1-6 and V is TRBV3-1 (or the pseudogene TRBV3-2); 7 nucleotides match TRBD1. The germline V gene encodes CDR1 LGHDT and CDR2 YNNKEL (reference sequence). J lost 6 bases, V lost 4 bases, and 6 bases had no gene match. The CDR3 is 15 amino acids.

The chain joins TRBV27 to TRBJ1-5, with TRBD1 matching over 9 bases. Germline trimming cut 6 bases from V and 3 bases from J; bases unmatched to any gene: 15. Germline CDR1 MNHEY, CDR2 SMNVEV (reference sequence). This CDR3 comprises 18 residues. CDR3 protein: CASRATGTGSPSNQPQHF. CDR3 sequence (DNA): TGTGCCAGCAGAGCGACCGGGACAGGGTCCCCGTCCAATCAGCCCCAGCATTTT.

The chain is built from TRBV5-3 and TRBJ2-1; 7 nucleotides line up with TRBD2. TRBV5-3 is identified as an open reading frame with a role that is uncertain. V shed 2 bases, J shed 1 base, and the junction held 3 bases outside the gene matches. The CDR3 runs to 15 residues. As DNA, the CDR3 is TGTGCCAGAAGCTTATCCGGGAGGTCCTACAATGAGCAGTTCTTC. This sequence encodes CARSLSGRSYNEQFF.

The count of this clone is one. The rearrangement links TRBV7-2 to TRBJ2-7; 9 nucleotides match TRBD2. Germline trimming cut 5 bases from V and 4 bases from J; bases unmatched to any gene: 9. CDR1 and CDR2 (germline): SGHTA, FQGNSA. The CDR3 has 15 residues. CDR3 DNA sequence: TGTGCCAGCAGCCCCTCGTCTAGCGGGGTGTACGAGCAGTACTTC. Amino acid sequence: CASSPSSSGVYEQYF.

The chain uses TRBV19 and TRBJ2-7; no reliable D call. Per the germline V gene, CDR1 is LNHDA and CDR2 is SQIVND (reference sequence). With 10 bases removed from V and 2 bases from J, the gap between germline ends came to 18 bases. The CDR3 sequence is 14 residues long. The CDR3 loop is CATSLSAAPYEQYF. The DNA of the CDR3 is TGTGCCACCTCCCTCTCCGCGGCCCCCTACGAGCAGTACTTC.

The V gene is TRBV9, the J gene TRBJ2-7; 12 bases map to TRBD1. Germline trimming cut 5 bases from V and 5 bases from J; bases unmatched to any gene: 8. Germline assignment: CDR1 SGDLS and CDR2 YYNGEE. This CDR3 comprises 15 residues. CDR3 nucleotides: TGTGCCAGCAGTTACCGCCGGGACAGGGGGCACGAGCAGTACTTC. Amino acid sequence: CASSYRRDRGHEQYF. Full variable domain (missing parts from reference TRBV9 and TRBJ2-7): DSGVTQTPKHLITATGQRVTLRCSPRSGDLSVYWYQQSLDQGLQFLIQYYNGEERAKGNILERFSAQQFPDLHSELNLSSLELGDSALYFCASSYRRDRGHEQYFGPGTRLTVT.

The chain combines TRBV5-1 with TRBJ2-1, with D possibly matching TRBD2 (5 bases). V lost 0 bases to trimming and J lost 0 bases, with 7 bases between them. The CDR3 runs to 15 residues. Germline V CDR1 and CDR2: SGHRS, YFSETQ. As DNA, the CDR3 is TGCGCCAGCAGCTTGGCCACTAGCTCCTACAATGAGCAGTTCTTC. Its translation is CASSLATSSYNEQFF.

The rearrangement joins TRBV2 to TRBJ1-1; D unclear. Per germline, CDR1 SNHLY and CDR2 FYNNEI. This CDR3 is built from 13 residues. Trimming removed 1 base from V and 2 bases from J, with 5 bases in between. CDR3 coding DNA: TGTGCCAGCAGTGAAGGTTTAAACACTGAAGCTTTCTTT. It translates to CASSEGLNTEAFF.

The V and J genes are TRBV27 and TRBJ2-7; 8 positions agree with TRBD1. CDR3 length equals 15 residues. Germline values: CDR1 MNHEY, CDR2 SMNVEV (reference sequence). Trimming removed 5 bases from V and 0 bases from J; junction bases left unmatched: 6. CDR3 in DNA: TGTGCCAGCAGTCCGACCGGGACAGGCTCCTACGAGCAGTACTTC. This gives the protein CASSPTGTGSYEQYF.

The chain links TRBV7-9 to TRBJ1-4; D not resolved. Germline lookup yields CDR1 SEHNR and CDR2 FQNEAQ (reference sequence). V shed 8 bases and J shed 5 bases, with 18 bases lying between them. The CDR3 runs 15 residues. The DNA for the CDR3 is TGTGCCAGCGCCCCGGGGTCTTCAGTCAATGAAAAACTGTTTTTT. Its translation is CASAPGSSVNEKLFF.

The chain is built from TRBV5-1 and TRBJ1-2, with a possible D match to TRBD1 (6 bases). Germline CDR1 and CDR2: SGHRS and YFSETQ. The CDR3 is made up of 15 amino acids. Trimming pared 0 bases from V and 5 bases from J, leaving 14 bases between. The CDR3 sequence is CASSLVVGQTYGYTF. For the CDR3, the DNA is TGCGCCAGCAGCTTGGTCGTAGGACAGACTTATGGCTACACCTTC.

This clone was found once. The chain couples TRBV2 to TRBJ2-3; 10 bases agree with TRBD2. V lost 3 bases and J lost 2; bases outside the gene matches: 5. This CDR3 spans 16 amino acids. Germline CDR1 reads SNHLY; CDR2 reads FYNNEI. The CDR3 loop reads CASSELAGALTDTQYF. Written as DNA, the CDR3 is TGTGCCAGCAGTGAGCTAGCGGGAGCCCTCACAGATACGCAGTATTTT.

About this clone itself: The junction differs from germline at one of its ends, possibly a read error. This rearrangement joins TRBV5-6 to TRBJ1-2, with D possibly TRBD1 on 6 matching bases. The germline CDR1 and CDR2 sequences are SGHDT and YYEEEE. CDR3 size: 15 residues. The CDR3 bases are TGTCCCAGCAGCCCGCGCCCGCGGGCGGGGGCTGGCTACACCTTC. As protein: CPSSPRPRAGAGYTF.